Each of the 9 T cell receptor beta chains below was sequenced from the same sample in a study of blood T cell repertoires in COVID-19. Only in-frame clones appear in the TCRdb table, and some are missing; sequencing was by immunoSEQ multiplex PCR. The sample records nearly 350,000 clones, about 90% being singletons. The sample consisted of PBMCs or T cells enriched from blood (not recorded which). Receptor source: a woman aged 30 to 39 who had recovered from COVID-19.

V usage is TRBV28 and J usage is TRBJ1-2; the D is unclear. The ends were cut back, 6 bases at V and 8 bases at J, with 10 bases in the middle. The germline V gene has CDR1 MDHEN and CDR2 SYDVKM. This CDR3 region has 11 residues. CDR3 residues: CASRSSWGYTF. DNA for the CDR3: TGTGCCAGCAGGAGTTCATGGGGCTACACCTTC.

The CDR3 reads CASSLVGVNQPQHF. The DNA for the CDR3 is TGTGCCAGCAGCTTGGTAGGGGTCAATCAGCCCCAGCATTTT. The chain carries TRBV5-6 and TRBJ1-5; the D gene is possibly TRBD1 (5 bases). Germline values: CDR1 SGHDT, CDR2 YYEEEE. This CDR3 contains 14 residues. Trimming took 0 bases from V and 3 from J, leaving 7 bases between them.

There are a few counts of this clone. The V gene is TRBV5-8, the J gene TRBJ1-1; 11 bases are a match to TRBD1. The CDR3 is 15 amino acids. Losses at the gene ends were 4 bases for V and 4 bases for J; bases not matched to a gene: 6. Germline loops: CDR1 SGHTS, CDR2 YDEGEE. The CDR3 reads CASSGDGTGGTEAFF. CDR3 nucleotide sequence: TGTGCCAGCAGCGGGGACGGGACAGGGGGCACTGAAGCTTTCTTT.

The rearrangement links TRBV7-9 to TRBJ2-7, with a possible D match to TRBD2 (6 bases). The CDR3 runs to 14 residues. Trimming took off 5 bases at V and 5 bases at J, with 16 bases between the two ends. Germline V CDR1 and CDR2: SEHNR, FQNEAQ (reference sequence). The CDR3 DNA is TGTGCCAGCAGCCTGCTAAGGGAGGACGACGAGCAGTACTTC. It specifies CASSLLREDDEQYF.

The V call is TRBV7-9, the J call TRBJ2-5; 7 bases are a match to TRBD2. Germline-derived CDR1 and CDR2 are SEHNR and FQNEAQ (reference sequence). V gave up 3 bases and J gave up 5 bases; unmatched junction bases: 6. CDR3 length: 14 amino acids. CDR3 DNA: TGTGCCAGCAGCTTCCCGAGCGGGGCTGAGACCCAGTACTTC. Its protein product is CASSFPSGAETQYF.

The chain uses TRBV7-8 and TRBJ1-2; weak D call: TRBD1 (6 bases). This CDR3 region has 14 residues. Trimming took 2 bases from V and 8 from J, leaving 15 bases between them. Per germline, CDR1 SGHVS and CDR2 FQNEAQ. The CDR3: CASSLPDRFRGYTF. The DNA for the CDR3 is TGTGCCAGCAGCTTACCTGACAGGTTCCGGGGCTACACCTTC.

The rearrangement links TRBV9 to TRBJ1-2, with D maybe TRBD1 (6 bases). The V end lost 3 bases, the J end lost 2 bases, and 8 bases lay between the germline ends. The CDR3 length is 13 residues. In germline, CDR1 is SGDLS, CDR2 YYNGEE. The CDR3 sequence is CASSGGQNYGYTF. The DNA for the CDR3 is TGTGCCAGCAGCGGGGGACAAAACTATGGCTACACCTTC. Combining the CDR3 with reference TRBV9 and TRBJ1-2 gives the whole variable domain DSGVTQTPKHLITATGQRVTLRCSPRSGDLSVYWYQQSLDQGLQFLIQYYNGEERAKGNILERFSAQQFPDLHSELNLSSLELGDSALYFCASSGGQNYGYTFGSGTRLTVV.

The rearrangement uses TRBV19 and TRBJ1-5; 12 bases are shared with TRBD1. The CDR3 has 16 amino acids. Germline CDR1 and CDR2: LNHDA and SQIVND (reference sequence). The V segment lost 5 bases and the J segment 2 bases; nucleotides outside the gene matches: 4. The CDR3: CASSGTGGMGNQPQHF. DNA of the CDR3: TGTGCCAGTAGTGGGACAGGGGGCATGGGCAATCAGCCCCAGCATTTT.

The V and J genes are TRBV12-5 and TRBJ1-6; 10 positions match TRBD1. CDR1 and CDR2 (germline): LGHNT, FRNRAP. The CDR3 is made up of 21 amino acids. The junction had 16 bases not matched to a gene; V was cut back by 5 bases and J by 0 bases. CDR3 DNA: TGTGCTAGTGGTCTACTACCCTCGGGACAGGGGTTCAGCTCCTATAATTCACCCCTCCACTTT. It is translated as CASGLLPSGQGFSSYNSPLHF.